This T cell receptor (beta chain) is from a study of blood T cells in healthy people across ages. Study-wide background: Capturing about one barcoded beta molecule per two T cells was achieved by template switching.

Regarding the study as a whole: The lack of PBMC sorting stopped any conclusive naive versus antigen-experienced comparison.

A note on this clonotype: No antigen is known for it.

Healthy Caucasian individuals from Russia aged about 6 to 90 served as donors. The sample, 7.5 to 10 milliliters of peripheral blood, was drawn from each donor. V was trimmed by 0 bases and J by 2 bases, leaving 13 bases between them. The CDR3 runs to 16 residues. Germline V lookup: CDR1 SGHDT, CDR2 YYEEEE. Sample-barcoded 5' priming and a J-beta primer mix drove a second PCR of about 6 to 12 cycles. TCRdb itself ran the 5' RACE reads through MiXCR, one entry per CDR3 protein. This sample yields roughly 1.5 million distinct CDR3 sequences, of which approximately 43% are seen a single time; about 4.1% belongs to the top ten.

The V call is TRBV5-6, the J call TRBJ2-3, with D unresolved. The sequencing input was blood. This clonotype was sampled from a woman aged 18-29 years in good health. The CDR3 spells CASSLGVALITDTQYF. CDR3 nucleotides: TGTGCCAGCAGCTTGGGAGTAGCCCTCATCACAGATACGCAGTATTTT.